Detailed here is one T cell receptor (beta chain). Its antigen remains unknown. The sample belongs to a study of OX40 agonist ivuxolimab in advanced cancers. Study as a whole: The treatment was a fully human IgG2 OX40 agonist, ivuxolimab.

With 6 bases removed from V and 4 bases from J, the gap between germline ends came to 16 bases. This CDR3 region has 15 residues. The germline gives CDR1 MNHNS, CDR2 SASEGT. The study's findings and limits: Dose levels from 0.1 to 3.0 mg/kg saw CD4+ and CD8+ blood T cells expand clonally by week 6. Expanded peripheral T cell antigen specificity was not determined.

Blood samples were obtained at baseline, cycle 4 day 1, and cycle 7 day 1. Sequencing was performed with immunoSEQ multiplex PCR; in TCRdb, only in-frame clones are kept and a portion is missing. The sample holds 52,000 or so clones, 70% to 85% seen once. V usage is TRBV6-1 and J usage is TRBJ1-5, with D possibly being TRBD1 (6 bases). The sample consisted of CD4+ or CD8+ T cells sorted from blood, taken in a trial of the OX40 agonist ivuxolimab. The clonotype comes from an adult with an advanced solid tumor such as melanoma, head and neck, liver or kidney cancer. CDR3: CASRDRDTRNQPQHF. The CDR3 nucleotides read TGTGCCAGCAGGGACCGGGACACCCGTAATCAGCCCCAGCATTTT.